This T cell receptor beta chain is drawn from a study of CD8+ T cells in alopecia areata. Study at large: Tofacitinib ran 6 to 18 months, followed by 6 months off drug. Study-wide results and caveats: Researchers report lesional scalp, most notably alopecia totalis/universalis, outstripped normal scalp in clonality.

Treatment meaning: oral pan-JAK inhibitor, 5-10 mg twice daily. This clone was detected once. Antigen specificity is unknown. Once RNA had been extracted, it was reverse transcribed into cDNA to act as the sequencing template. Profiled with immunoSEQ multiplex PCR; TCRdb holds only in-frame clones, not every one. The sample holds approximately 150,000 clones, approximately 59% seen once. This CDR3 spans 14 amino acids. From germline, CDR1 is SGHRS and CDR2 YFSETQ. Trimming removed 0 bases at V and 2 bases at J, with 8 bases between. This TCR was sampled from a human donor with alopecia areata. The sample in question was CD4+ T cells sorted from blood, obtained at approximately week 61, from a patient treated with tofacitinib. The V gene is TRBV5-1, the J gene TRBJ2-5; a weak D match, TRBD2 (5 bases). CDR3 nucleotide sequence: TGCGCCAGCAGCTTGGAACTAGAGCAAGAGACCCAGTACTTC. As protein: CASSLELEQETQYF.